Each of the 25 T cell receptor beta chains below was sequenced from the same sample in a study of brain T cells in children with intractable seizures. The sequenced cases were selected for having the highest brain T cell transcript signatures. Libraries were prepared by immunoSEQ multiplex PCR; TCRdb keeps only in-frame clonotypes and omits some of them. The sample has 7,500 to 9,000 clones; 69% are singletons. Here the sequenced sample was resected brain tissue, taken at surgery. The receptors shown here come from a girl aged 2 to 9 with tuberous sclerosis and intractable seizures.

The chain has TRBV12-5 and TRBJ2-4, with D unresolved. The CDR3 has 19 residues. CDR1 and CDR2 (germline): LGHNT, FRNRAP. V was shortened by 1 base and J by 0 bases, with 19 bases between the two germline ends. Here the CDR3 DNA reads TGTGCTAGTGGTTTGGGACTGCGCGATGCAGACTTAGCCAAAAACATTCAGTACTTC. Its protein product is CASGLGLRDADLAKNIQYF.

The chain is built from TRBV25-1 and TRBJ2-3, with D hard to call. The V end was cut by 3 bases, the J end by 1 base, with 8 bases between. The CDR3 is made up of 14 amino acids. Germline V gene lookup returns CDR1 MGHDK and CDR2 SYGVNS. For the CDR3, the DNA is TGTGCCAGCAGTGATCAGTACCGCACAGATACGCAGTATTTT. Translation: CASSDQYRTDTQYF.

The gene calls are TRBV1 and TRBJ1-2; TRBD1, the table's D call, lacks a check against the DNA. TRBV1 is labeled a pseudogene. This CDR3 has 15 amino acids. The CDR3 sequence: CTSSQFGDRNYGYTF. CDR3 bases: TGCACCAGCAGCCAATTTGGGGACAGGAACTATGGCTACACCTTC.

The chain links TRBV3-1 (or the pseudogene TRBV3-2) to TRBJ2-5; 11 nucleotides align to TRBD2. Trimming at V came to 4 bases and at J to 1 base, leaving 14 bases not matched to a gene. The CDR3 covers 19 residues. CDR1 and CDR2 from the germline V gene are LGHDT and YNNKEL (reference sequence). CDR3 region: CASSPGTSGNLLSQETQYF. The CDR3 DNA reads as TGTGCCAGCAGCCCTGGGACTAGCGGTAATCTACTATCCCAAGAGACCCAGTACTTC.

CDR3: CASSLGGEFQPQHF. The CDR3 coding sequence is TGTGCCAGCAGCTTAGGGGGGGAATTTCAGCCCCAGCATTTT. The chain couples TRBV7-9 to TRBJ1-5; weak D call: TRBD1 (5 bases). Trimming removed 1 base from V and 6 bases from J, with 10 bases in between. This CDR3 region has 14 residues. Germline CDR1 and CDR2: SEHNR and FQNEAQ (reference sequence).

The chain carries TRBV2 and TRBJ1-6; D call uncertain. This CDR3 has 14 amino acids. The germline V gene encodes CDR1 SNHLY and CDR2 FYNNEI. Trimming shortened V by 0 bases and J by 12 bases, and 12 bases separated the two germline ends. CDR3 nucleotide sequence: TGTGCCAGCAGTGAAGCGGTTACGAGATTACCCCTCCACTTT. It yields the protein CASSEAVTRLPLHF.

This chain uses TRBV18 with TRBJ2-6; 9 nucleotides align to TRBD1. The CDR3 contains 18 residues. V dropped 4 bases and J dropped 2; count of bases not matched to a gene: 9. Germline loops: CDR1 KGHSH, CDR2 LQKENI. The CDR3 region has the DNA TGTGCCAGCTCACTACGACAGGGGGGAGGACCTGGGGCCAACGTCCTGACTTTC. It yields the protein CASSLRQGGGPGANVLTF.

The J gene is TRBJ2-1, the V gene TRBV9, with 8 bases aligning to TRBD2. The CDR3 is 16 residues long. CDR1 is SGDLS and CDR2 is YYNGEE in the germline V gene. The V segment lost 1 base and the J segment 6 bases; nucleotides outside the gene matches: 9. The DNA of the CDR3 is TGTGCCAGCAGCGTACATGGGTTAGCGGGGATCAATGAGCAGTTCTTC. Amino acids: CASSVHGLAGINEQFF.

The CDR3 sequence: CASSASGGYEQYF. CDR3 bases: TGTGCCAGCAGCGCAAGCGGTGGCTACGAGCAGTACTTC. The V gene is TRBV7-3, the J gene TRBJ2-7, with D possibly matching TRBD2 (5 bases). V was trimmed by 5 bases and J by 3 bases, leaving 11 bases between them. This CDR3 has 13 amino acids. Germline CDR1 is SGHTA and CDR2 is FQGTGA.

V is TRBV28 and J is TRBJ1-4; weak D call: TRBD1 (6 bases). There are 17 residues in the CDR3. Deletions cut 6 bases from V and 5 bases from J, with 22 bases between. Looked up from germline, CDR1 is MDHEN and CDR2 is SYDVKM. This chain's CDR3 is CASSPEGGGWMNEKLFF. The CDR3 coding sequence is TGTGCCAGCAGCCCCGAGGGGGGCGGGTGGATGAATGAAAAACTGTTTTTT.

The rearrangement links TRBV30 to TRBJ2-2; a possible D gene is TRBD2 (7 bases). Germline V gene data show CDR1 as GTSNPN and CDR2 as SVGIG (reference sequence). The length of the CDR3 is 13 residues. The V gene lost 2 bases and the J gene lost 4 bases, with 8 bases spanning the gap. In DNA, the CDR3 is TGTGCCTGGAGTAGGGGGGGCACCGGGGAGCTGTTTTTT. Its translation: CAWSRGGTGELFF.

This clone showed up just once. The chain couples TRBV6-2 or TRBV6-3 to TRBJ2-5, with D perhaps matching TRBD2 (6 bases). The CDR3 sequence is 16 residues long. Germline V CDR1 and CDR2: MNHEY, SVGEGT. Trimming removed 6 bases from V and 0 bases from J, with 17 bases in between. This CDR3 is CASSFLAVTYQETQYF. CDR3 nucleotide sequence: TGTGCCAGCAGCTTCTTAGCGGTTACGTACCAAGAGACCCAGTACTTC.

The chain employs TRBV6-5 and TRBJ2-6; maybe TRBD1 (5 bases). The CDR3 is made up of 16 amino acids. V lost 2 bases and J lost 0, with 8 bases in between. Germline V gene sequence: CDR1 MNHEY, CDR2 SVGAGI. As DNA, the CDR3 is TGTGCCAGCAGTTACGTAGGGGACTCTGGGGCCAACGTCCTGACTTTC. Translated, it gives CASSYVGDSGANVLTF.

The CDR3 loop reads CASSTSSGGAQTQYF. The CDR3 nucleotides read TGTGCCAGCAGCACCTCTAGCGGGGGGGCACAGACCCAGTACTTC. The chain couples TRBV7-2 to TRBJ2-5; 12 bases fit TRBD2. Germline V gene sequence: CDR1 SGHTA, CDR2 FQGNSA. After removal of 5 bases from V and 6 bases from J, the junction contained 7 bases not matched to a gene. There are 15 residues in the CDR3. Based on the CDR3 plus reference TRBV7-2 and TRBJ2-5, the full variable domain is GAGVSQSPSNKVTEKGKDVELRCDPISGHTALYWYRQSLGQGLEFLIYFQGNSAPDKSGLPSDRFSAERTGGSVSTLTIQRTQQEDSAVYLCASSTSSGGAQTQYFGPGTRLLVL.

The V call is TRBV29-1, the J call TRBJ1-1; a weak D match, TRBD1 (6 bases). CDR3 length equals 13 residues. Looked up from germline, CDR1 is SQVTM and CDR2 is ANQGSEA. V lost 5 bases, J lost 1 base, and 11 bases lay in between. CDR3 residues: CSVLRGGNTEAFF. The CDR3 DNA follows: TGCAGCGTTTTACGAGGGGGGAACACTGAAGCTTTCTTT.

The chain employs TRBV6-1 and TRBJ1-5; maybe TRBD1 (5 bases). This CDR3 spans 16 amino acids. From germline, CDR1 is MNHNS and CDR2 SASEGT. V lost 3 bases to trimming and J lost 2 bases, with 14 bases between them. The CDR3 protein is CASSDRDPLGNQPQHF. CDR3 coding DNA: TGTGCCAGCAGTGACAGGGACCCCCTTGGCAATCAGCCCCAGCATTTT.

V gene TRBV11-2 combines with J gene TRBJ2-7; D assignment may be TRBD1 or TRBD2 (5 bases each). Trimming cost V 5 bases and J 3 bases, with 11 bases left between them. Germline loops: CDR1 SGHAT, CDR2 FQNNGV. The CDR3 sequence is 13 residues long. The CDR3 loop reads CASSAGTGYEQYV. The CDR3 DNA reads TGTGCCAGCAGCGCCGGGACCGGCTACGAGCAGTACGTC.

This chain connects TRBV27 to TRBJ2-7, with 8 bases that match TRBD1. Germline CDR1 is MNHEY and CDR2 is SMNVEV (reference sequence). The CDR3 loop spans 14 amino acids. V lost 5 bases and J lost 6; bases outside the gene matches: 9. CDR3: CASSTGQGLSEQYV. The DNA of the CDR3 is TGTGCCAGCAGTACCGGACAGGGCCTGAGCGAGCAGTACGTC.

The V and J genes are TRBV19 and TRBJ1-6; 10 bases agree with TRBD1. Germline CDR1 reads LNHDA; CDR2 reads SQIVND (reference sequence). The CDR3 extends over 17 amino acids. V lost 1 base, J lost 8 bases, and 8 bases stayed unmatched. The CDR3 bases are TGTGCCAGTAGTATAGCTGGGACAGGGGCGGTTGATTCACCCCTCCACTTT. Protein product: CASSIAGTGAVDSPLHF.

The chain carries TRBV7-8 and TRBJ2-2; D unresolved. The germline CDR1 and CDR2 sequences are SGHVS and FQNEAQ. The CDR3 loop spans 15 amino acids. V lost 3 bases, J lost 4 bases, and 12 bases lay in between. CDR3 sequence reads: CASSFGRVFTGELFF. The CDR3 DNA reads TGTGCCAGCAGCTTTGGACGGGTTTTCACCGGGGAGCTGTTTTTT.

The chain links TRBV5-5 to TRBJ1-2, with no clear D. V lost 1 base and J 3 bases, leaving 19 bases between the germline ends. Germline CDR1 reads SGHKS; CDR2 reads YYEKEE (reference sequence). This CDR3 is 17 amino acids long. The CDR3 DNA is TGTGCCAGCAGCTTGTTCTGGACCCCAATGAGGGACTATGGCTACACCTTC. It specifies CASSLFWTPMRDYGYTF.

This chain links TRBV14 with TRBJ2-1; maybe TRBD2 (6 bases). V lost 2 bases and J lost 8, with 19 bases in between. Germline V gene lookup returns CDR1 SGHDN and CDR2 FVKESK. The CDR3 is made up of 16 amino acids. The CDR3 reads CASSQRRPAEGYEQFF. The CDR3, as DNA: TGTGCCAGCAGCCAACGACGTCCGGCGGAGGGGTATGAGCAGTTCTTC.

The chain couples TRBV6-5 to TRBJ2-3, with 7 bases aligning to TRBD2. Trimming at V came to 7 bases and at J to 8 bases, leaving 12 bases not matched to a gene. This CDR3 contains 14 residues. The germline V gene has CDR1 MNHEY and CDR2 SVGAGI. The CDR3 is CASTTSGVYGTQYF. The DNA for the CDR3 is TGTGCCAGCACGACCAGCGGGGTTTACGGTACGCAGTATTTT.

V is TRBV2 and J is TRBJ2-3; D is unclear. Germline CDR1 is SNHLY and CDR2 is FYNNEI. CDR3 length: 12 amino acids. Between the trimmed V and J ends, which lost 7 bases and 0 bases, there was a span of 5 bases. CDR3 coding DNA: TGTGCCAGCACCACTAGCACAGATACGCAGTATTTT. This gives the protein CASTTSTDTQYF.

The chain uses TRBV19 and TRBJ2-6; possible D gene TRBD1, 5 bases. Germline V gene lookup returns CDR1 LNHDA and CDR2 SQIVND (reference sequence). Deletions cut 3 bases from V and 2 bases from J, with 20 bases between. This CDR3 has 19 residues. In DNA form, the CDR3 reads TGTGCCAGTAGTATGGAGTTAGGCAGGGCTTTGGCTGGGGCCAACGTCCTGACTTTC. Its protein product is CASSMELGRALAGANVLTF.